Following are 6 T cell receptor beta chains from one sample sequenced in a study of cytomegalovirus exposure and HLA in healthy donors. PCR employed 60 Vbeta and 13 Jbeta primers. Produced via immunoSEQ multiplex PCR; TCRdb's table is partial and in-frame only. The profile shows approximately 120,000 clones, over 70% of them singletons. The sequenced sample consisted of PBMCs. Receptors originate from a woman aged 50 to 65 in good health and CMV-seronegative.

This clone was observed a handful of times. At the DNA level, this CDR3 is encoded by other sequences in the same sample as well. The CDR3 reads CASSPGLAGAYEQYF. CDR3 coding DNA: TGTGCCAGCAGCCCTGGACTAGCGGGGGCCTACGAGCAGTACTTC. The gene calls are TRBV7-2 and TRBJ2-7; the match to TRBD2 covers 13 bases. Germline-derived CDR1 and CDR2 are SGHTA and FQGNSA. Unmatched junction bases numbered 3, after V lost 5 bases and J lost 2 bases. The CDR3 is 15 residues long.

V is TRBV27 and J is TRBJ1-5; TRBD1 might be the D (6 bases). This CDR3 spans 16 amino acids. The germline V gene has CDR1 MNHEY and CDR2 SMNVEV (reference sequence). V was pared by 0 bases and J by 2 bases, with 11 bases between. DNA for the CDR3: TGTGCCAGCAGTTTATCGGGTCCAGGGGGCAATCAGCCCCAGCATTTT. It is translated as CASSLSGPGGNQPQHF.

The rearrangement links TRBV19 to TRBJ2-3, with D tentatively TRBD2 (8 bases). Looked up from germline, CDR1 is LNHDA and CDR2 is SQIVND (reference sequence). The CDR3 has 16 amino acids. Trimming cost V 10 bases and J 3 bases, with 23 bases left between them. CDR3 in amino acids: CATGRGDSGRTDTQYF. Written as DNA, the CDR3 is TGTGCCACCGGGAGGGGGGACAGTGGACGGACAGATACGCAGTATTTT. Variable domain in full (rest from reference TRBV19 and TRBJ2-3): DGGITQSPKYLFRKEGQNVTLSCEQNLNHDAMYWYRQDPGQGLRLIYYSQIVNDFQKGDIAEGYSVSREKKESFPLTVTSAQKNPTAFYLCATGRGDSGRTDTQYFGPGTRLTVL.

CDR3 sequence: CASSSGQSNQPQHF. CDR3 sequence (DNA): TGTGCCAGCAGCTCCGGACAGTCCAATCAGCCCCAGCATTTT. V gene TRBV9 combines with J gene TRBJ1-5, with D maybe TRBD1 (6 bases). This CDR3 comprises 14 residues. Trimming pared 4 bases from V and 3 bases from J, leaving 11 bases between. The germline V gene encodes CDR1 SGDLS and CDR2 YYNGEE.

This clone was seen only once. The gene calls are TRBV5-1 and TRBJ2-7; TRBD1 matches 8 bases. The CDR3 is made up of 16 amino acids. The V gene end was trimmed by 1 base and the J gene end by 4 bases; junction bases not matched to a gene: 10. CDR1 is SGHRS and CDR2 is YFSETQ in the germline V gene. This chain's CDR3 is CASSLHSTGVRYEQYF. The CDR3 bases are TGCGCCAGCAGCTTGCATTCGACAGGGGTTAGGTACGAGCAGTACTTC. Based on the CDR3 plus reference TRBV5-1 and TRBJ2-7, the full variable domain is KAGVTQTPRYLIKTRGQQVTLSCSPISGHRSVSWYQQTPGQGLQFLFEYFSETQRNKGNFPGRFSGRQFSNSRSEMNVSTLELGDSALYLCASSLHSTGVRYEQYFGPGTRLTVT.

The chain has TRBV21-1 and TRBJ2-7; the table assigns TRBD2, which was not confirmed against the DNA. TRBV21-1 is noted as a pseudogene. The CDR3 is 16 residues long. CDR3 amino acids: CASSKAPGLAVNEQYF. DNA of the CDR3: TGTGCCAGCAGCAAAGCTCCGGGACTAGCGGTCAACGAGCAGTACTTC.